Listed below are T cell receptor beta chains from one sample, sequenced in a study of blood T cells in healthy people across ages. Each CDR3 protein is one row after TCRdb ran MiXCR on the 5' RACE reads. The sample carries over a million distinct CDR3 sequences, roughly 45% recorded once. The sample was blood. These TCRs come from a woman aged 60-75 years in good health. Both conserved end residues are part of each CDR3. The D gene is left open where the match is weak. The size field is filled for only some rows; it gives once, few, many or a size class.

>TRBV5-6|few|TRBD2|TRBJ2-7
CASSSLKVGIKGGKSYEQYF
TGTGCCAGCAGCTCCCTTAAGGTCGGAATTAAGGGAGGGAAATCCTACGAGCAGTACTTC
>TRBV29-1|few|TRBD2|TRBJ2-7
CNTTGLATYNEQYF
TGCAACACAACAGGACTAGCGACCTACAATGAGCAGTACTTC
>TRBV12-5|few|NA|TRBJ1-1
CASGSPPGTEAFF
TGTGCTAGTGGTTCCCCCCCGGGCACTGAAGCTTTCTTT
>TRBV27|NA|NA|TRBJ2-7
CASRPFGGPYYEQYF
TGTGCCAGCAGACCGTTTGGGGGGCCCTACTACGAGCAGTACTTC
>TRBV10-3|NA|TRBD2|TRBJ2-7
CATSSGVGSYEQYF
TGTGCCACCAGTAGCGGGGTAGGCTCCTACGAGCAGTACTTC
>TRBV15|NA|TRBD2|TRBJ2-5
CATRFAGGQETQYF
TGTGCCACCAGATTCGCGGGGGGACAAGAGACCCAGTACTTC
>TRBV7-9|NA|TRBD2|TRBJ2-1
CASSLLSGGPNNEQFF
TGTGCCAGCAGCTTATTATCGGGAGGGCCCAATAATGAGCAGTTCTTC
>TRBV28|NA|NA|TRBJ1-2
CASSLYRPDYGYTF
TGTGCCAGCAGTTTATACCGACCGGACTATGGCTACACCTTC
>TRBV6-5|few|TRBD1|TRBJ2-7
CASRRPGGQGYYEQYF
TGTGCCAGCAGACGACCCGGAGGACAGGGGTACTACGAGCAGTACTTC
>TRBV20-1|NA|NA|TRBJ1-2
CSASGANYGYTF
TGCAGTGCCTCAGGGGCTAACTATGGCTACACCTTC
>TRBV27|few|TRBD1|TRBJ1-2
CASSLIKGANGYTF
TGTGCCAGCAGTTTGATCAAGGGGGCTAATGGCTACACCTTC
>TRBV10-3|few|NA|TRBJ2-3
CAISELGPASTDTQYF
TGTGCCATCAGTGAGTTGGGACCAGCAAGCACAGATACGCAGTATTTT
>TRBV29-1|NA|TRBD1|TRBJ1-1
CSVPRQGVNTEAFF
TGCAGCGTTCCTCGACAGGGGGTGAACACTGAAGCTTTCTTT
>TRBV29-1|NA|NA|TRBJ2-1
CSVEAAVGGEQFF
TGCAGCGTTGAAGCGGCTGTCGGGGGTGAGCAGTTCTTC
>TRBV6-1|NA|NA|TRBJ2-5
CASSGSGLEKQYF
TGTGCCAGCAGCGGTTCAGGGTTGGAGAAGCAGTACTTC
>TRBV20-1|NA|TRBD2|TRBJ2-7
CSAPGTSGRTSYNEQYF
TGCAGTGCTCCCGGGACTAGCGGGAGAACATCCTACAATGAGCAGTACTTC
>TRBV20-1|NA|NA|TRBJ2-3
CSARDEVGTDTQYF
TGCAGTGCTAGAGATGAGGTGGGGACAGATACGCAGTATTTT
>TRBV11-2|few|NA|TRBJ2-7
CASSLTGYYEQYF
TGTGCCAGCAGCTTAACAGGATACTACGAGCAGTACTTC
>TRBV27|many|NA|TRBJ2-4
CASSSGGTNIQYF
TGTGCCAGCAGTTCCGGAGGGACAAACATTCAGTACTTC
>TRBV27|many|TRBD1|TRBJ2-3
CASSSRPGDRGCFQYF
TGTGCCAGCAGTTCCCGGCCGGGGGACAGGGGGTGCTTTCAGTATTTT
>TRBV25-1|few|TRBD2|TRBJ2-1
CASSGIPGGETQFF
TGTGCCAGCAGTGGAATCCCGGGAGGGGAGACCCAGTTCTTC
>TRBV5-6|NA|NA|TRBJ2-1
CAGREGGSYNEQFF
TGTGCCGGCAGAGAAGGGGGCTCCTACAATGAGCAGTTCTTC
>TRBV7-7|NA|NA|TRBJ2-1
CASSYRYEGYNEQFF
TGTGCCAGCAGCTATAGGTATGAAGGCTACAATGAGCAGTTCTTC
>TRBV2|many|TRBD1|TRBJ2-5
CASSPQGARETQYF
TGTGCCAGCAGTCCACAGGGGGCTCGTGAGACCCAGTACTTC
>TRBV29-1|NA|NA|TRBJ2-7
CSVGVGTYEQYF
TGCAGCGTTGGAGTAGGGACCTACGAGCAGTACTTC
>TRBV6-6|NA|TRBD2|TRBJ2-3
CASSDRGGGLTYTQYF
TGTGCCAGCAGCGACCGGGGGGGAGGCCTCACATATACGCAGTATTTT
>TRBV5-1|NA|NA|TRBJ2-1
CASGPGAGAYNEQFF
TGCGCCAGCGGCCCCGGGGCAGGGGCCTACAATGAGCAGTTCTTC
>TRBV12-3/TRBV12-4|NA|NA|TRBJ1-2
CASSFRVDYGYTF
TGTGCCAGCAGTTTTAGGGTGGACTATGGCTACACCTTC
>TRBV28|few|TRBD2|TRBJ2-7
CASSFPTSVSEQYF
TGTGCCAGCAGTTTCCCAACTAGCGTTAGCGAGCAGTACTTC
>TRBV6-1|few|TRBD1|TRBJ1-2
CASSPNQGASGYTF
TGTGCCAGCAGCCCTAACCAGGGGGCGTCAGGCTACACCTTC
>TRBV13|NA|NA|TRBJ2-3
CASSPPEARARGTDTQYF
TGTGCCAGCAGCCCGCCCGAAGCCAGGGCGAGGGGCACAGATACGCAGTATTTT
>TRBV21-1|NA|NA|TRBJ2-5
CASSKWGSGRPCGVQETQYF
TGTGCCAGCAGCAAATGGGGTAGCGGGAGACCGTGTGGGGTACAAGAGACCCAGTACTTC
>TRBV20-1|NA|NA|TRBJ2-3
CSAVAGDTQYF
TGCAGTGCTGTAGCTGGAGATACGCAGTATTTT
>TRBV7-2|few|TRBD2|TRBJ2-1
CASSPTSGRRNEQFF
TGTGCCAGCAGCCCGACTAGCGGGAGAAGGAATGAGCAGTTCTTC
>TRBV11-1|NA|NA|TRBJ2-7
CASSPITGGDQQYF
TGTGCCAGCAGCCCAATTACAGGGGGGGACCAGCAGTACTTC
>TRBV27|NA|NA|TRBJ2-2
CASSPGRTGELFF
TGTGCCAGCAGTCCCGGACGGACCGGGGAGCTGTTTTTT
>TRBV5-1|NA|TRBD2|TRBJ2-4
CASSLESAGGPAKNIQYF
TGCGCCAGCAGCTTGGAATCGGCGGGAGGGCCAGCCAAAAACATTCAGTACTTC
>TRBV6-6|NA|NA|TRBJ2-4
CASGRRENIQYF
TGTGCCAGCGGGAGGAGGGAAAACATTCAGTACTTC
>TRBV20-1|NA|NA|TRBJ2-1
CSARDPAGNEQFF
TGCAGTGCTAGAGATCCGGCGGGGAATGAGCAGTTCTTC
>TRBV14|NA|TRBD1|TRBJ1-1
CASSHLGQANTEAFF
TGTGCCAGCAGCCATCTGGGACAGGCGAACACTGAAGCTTTCTTT
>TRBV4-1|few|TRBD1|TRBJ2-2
CASSQLSGTGTPRAGELFF
TGCGCCAGCAGCCAACTTTCCGGGACAGGGACACCACGGGCCGGGGAGCTGTTTTTT
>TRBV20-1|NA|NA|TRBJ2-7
CSAKRFGASPQANYEQYF
TGCAGTGCTAAAAGGTTTGGGGCTAGCCCTCAAGCCAACTACGAGCAGTACTTC
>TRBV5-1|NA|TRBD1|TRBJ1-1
CASSRDRGLSNTEAFF
TGCGCCAGCAGCCGGGACAGGGGGTTATCGAACACTGAAGCTTTCTTT